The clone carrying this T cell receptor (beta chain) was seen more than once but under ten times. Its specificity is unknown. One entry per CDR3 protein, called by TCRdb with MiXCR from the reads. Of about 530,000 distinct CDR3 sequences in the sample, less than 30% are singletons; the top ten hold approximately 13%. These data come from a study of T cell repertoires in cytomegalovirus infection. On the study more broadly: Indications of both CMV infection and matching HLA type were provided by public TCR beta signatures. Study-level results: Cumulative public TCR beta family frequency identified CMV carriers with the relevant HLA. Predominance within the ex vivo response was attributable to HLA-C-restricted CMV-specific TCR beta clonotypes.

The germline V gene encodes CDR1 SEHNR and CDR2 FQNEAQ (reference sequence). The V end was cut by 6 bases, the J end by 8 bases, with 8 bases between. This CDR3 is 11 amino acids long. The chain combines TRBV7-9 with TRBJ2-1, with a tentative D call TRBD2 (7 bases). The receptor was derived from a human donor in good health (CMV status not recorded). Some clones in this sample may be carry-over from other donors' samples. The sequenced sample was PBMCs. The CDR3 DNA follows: TGTGCCAGCAGAGGGGGGGATGAGCAGTTCTTC. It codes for CASRGGDEQFF.